This entry lists 17 T cell receptor beta chains sequenced from one sample in a study of blood T cell repertoires in COVID-19. Assay: immunoSEQ multiplex PCR; the TCRdb copy retains only in-frame clones and omits some. The sample carries about 90,000 clones, approximately 86% recorded once. Sequencing was carried out using peripheral blood. The source of these receptors is a male donor with acute or convalescent COVID-19.

The chain has TRBV19 and TRBJ2-7; tentatively, D is TRBD1 (5 bases). The germline gives CDR1 LNHDA, CDR2 SQIVND (reference sequence). The CDR3 is made up of 15 amino acids. Trimming left V 3 bases short and J 2 bases short, with 14 bases between. The CDR3 reads CASSIGAGITYEQYF. CDR3 nucleotides: TGTGCCAGTAGTATTGGGGCAGGAATTACCTACGAGCAGTACTTC.

This clone has only one observation. The chain has TRBV7-9 and TRBJ2-2; D gene unclear. Germline V lookup: CDR1 SEHNR, CDR2 FQNEAQ (reference sequence). The CDR3 has 12 residues. V dropped 3 bases and J dropped 7 bases, with 6 bases sitting between them. DNA for the CDR3: TGTGCCAGCAGCTTTTTTATCGGGGAGCTGTTTTTT. Translated: CASSFFIGELFF.

The chain links TRBV25-1 to TRBJ2-5; 8 nucleotides match TRBD2. The V gene's germline CDR1 is MGHDK and CDR2 SYGVNS. V shed 1 base and J 3 bases; nucleotides not matched to a gene: 7. This CDR3 is 16 amino acids long. CDR3 loop: CASSEFKIAGKETQYF. CDR3 nucleotides: TGTGCCAGCAGTGAATTCAAGATAGCGGGGAAAGAGACCCAGTACTTC.

In its sample, this clone was seen once. The sample holds other DNA sequences that translate to the same CDR3. The J gene is TRBJ1-4, the V gene TRBV19; TRBD1 is a possible D gene (6 bases). V lost 5 bases and J lost 5, with 9 bases in between. This CDR3 spans 13 amino acids. CDR1 is LNHDA and CDR2 is SQIVND in the germline V gene (reference sequence). The CDR3 loop reads CASSRTENEKLFF. The CDR3 DNA is TGTGCCAGTAGTCGGACAGAGAATGAAAAACTGTTTTTT. Looking up the rest from reference TRBV19 and TRBJ1-4 gives the full variable domain: DGGITQSPKYLFRKEGQNVTLSCEQNLNHDAMYWYRQDPGQGLRLIYYSQIVNDFQKGDIAEGYSVSREKKESFPLTVTSAQKNPTAFYLCASSRTENEKLFFGSGTQLSVL.

The V and J genes are TRBV5-6 and TRBJ2-3; no clear D. V lost 2 bases and J 1 base, leaving 5 bases between the germline ends. In germline, CDR1 is SGHDT, CDR2 YYEEEE. This CDR3 is 13 amino acids long. The chain's CDR3 is CASSFSGTDTQYF. In DNA form, the CDR3 reads TGTGCCAGCAGCTTCTCAGGCACAGATACGCAGTATTTT. The whole variable domain, remainder taken from reference TRBV5-6 and TRBJ2-3, is DAGVTQSPTHLIKTRGQQVTLRCSPKSGHDTVSWYQQALGQGPQFIFQYYEEEERQRGNFPDRFSGHQFPNYSSELNVNALLLGDSALYLCASSFSGTDTQYFGPGTRLTVL.

The chain couples TRBV5-5 to TRBJ2-1; 11 nucleotides agree with TRBD2. The germline V gene encodes CDR1 SGHKS and CDR2 YYEKEE (reference sequence). This CDR3 is 16 amino acids long. J was trimmed by 8 bases and V by 0 bases; bases with no gene match: 7. The CDR3 region has the DNA TGTGCCAGCAGCTTGGAGTTAGCGGGGGGGCCCCATGAGCAGTTCTTC. Translating it yields CASSLELAGGPHEQFF.

The chain is built from TRBV3-1 (or the pseudogene TRBV3-2) and TRBJ2-7, with a tentative D call TRBD1 (5 bases). The CDR3 length is 15 residues. Germline-derived CDR1 and CDR2 are LGHDT and YNNKEL (reference sequence). V gave up 4 bases and J gave up 3 bases, with 16 bases separating them. CDR3: CASSPSGTGIYEQYF. Here the CDR3 DNA reads TGTGCCAGCAGCCCCAGTGGTACAGGCATCTACGAGCAGTACTTC.

This chain connects TRBV5-5 to TRBJ1-4; TRBD1 might be the D (5 bases). Deletions cut 4 bases from V and 8 bases from J, with 15 bases between. Germline CDR1 is SGHKS and CDR2 is YYEKEE (reference sequence). This CDR3 has 14 amino acids. CDR3 in amino acids: CASSLTGEREKLFF. The CDR3 nucleotides are TGTGCCAGCAGCCTGACGGGGGAGAGGGAAAAACTGTTTTTT. Complete variable domain (other parts from reference TRBV5-5 and TRBJ1-4): DAGVTQSPTHLIKTRGQQVTLRCSPISGHKSVSWYQQVLGQGPQFIFQYYEKEERGRGNFPDRFSARQFPNYSSELNVNALLLGDSALYLCASSLTGEREKLFFGSGTQLSVL.

The V call is TRBV5-6, the J call TRBJ2-2; D is uncertain. V dropped 4 bases and J dropped 7 bases, with 17 bases sitting between them. CDR3 length: 15 residues. Germline assignment: CDR1 SGHDT and CDR2 YYEEEE. The CDR3 protein is CASSLIRHASGELFF. For the CDR3, the DNA is TGTGCCAGCAGCCTTATACGACATGCGAGCGGGGAGCTGTTTTTT.

This clone was seen just once. This chain connects TRBV19 to TRBJ1-3; D is ambiguous. The V end was cut by 5 bases, the J end by 0 bases, with 8 bases between. This CDR3 is 14 amino acids long. Germline V gene sequence: CDR1 LNHDA, CDR2 SQIVND (reference sequence). CDR3 in amino acids: CASSPQSSGNTIYF. The CDR3 nucleotides read TGTGCCAGTAGTCCACAGAGCTCTGGAAACACCATATATTTT.

CDR3 nucleotide sequence: TGTGCCAGCAGCCCCGGACAGGCGAACACTGAAGCTTTCTTT. It encodes CASSPGQANTEAFF. The rearrangement links TRBV7-3 to TRBJ1-1, with 7 bases identical to TRBD1. Looked up from germline, CDR1 is SGHTA and CDR2 is FQGTGA. V lost 5 bases, J lost 1 base, and 4 bases stayed unmatched. The CDR3 length is 14 residues.

The V gene is TRBV28, the J gene TRBJ2-1; TRBD1 matches at 11 bases. The germline gives CDR1 MDHEN, CDR2 SYDVKM. J lost 13 bases, V lost 5 bases, and 16 bases had no gene match. The CDR3 covers 16 residues. CDR3 bases: TGTGCCAGCAGTGGCCCTGGACAGGGGGCCGGAGGGACTCAGTTCTTC. Protein sequence: CASSGPGQGAGGTQFF.

The CDR3 DNA reads TGTGCCAGCCTCGCGGGGGGCGGTCAGCCCCAGCATTTT. This sequence encodes CASLAGGGQPQHF. The V call is TRBV6-5, the J call TRBJ1-5; tentatively, D is TRBD1 (6 bases). There are 13 residues in the CDR3. V dropped 8 bases and J dropped 6 bases, with 14 bases sitting between them. Germline V gives CDR1 MNHEY, CDR2 SVGAGI.

The V gene is TRBV2, the J gene TRBJ1-1; 9 bases line up with TRBD1. The CDR3 covers 14 residues. The germline V gene has CDR1 SNHLY and CDR2 FYNNEI. With 6 bases clipped from V and 3 bases from J, the junction kept 5 bases outside the gene matches. The CDR3 region has the DNA TGTGCCAGCAGGAAGGGACAGGGCTACACTGAAGCTTTCTTT. Its translation is CASRKGQGYTEAFF.

V usage is TRBV10-1 and J usage is TRBJ2-7; D may be TRBD1 (5 bases). CDR3 length equals 19 residues. The germline CDR1 and CDR2 sequences are WNHNN and SYGVQD (reference sequence). With 0 bases removed from V and 2 bases from J, the gap between germline ends came to 23 bases. This chain's CDR3 is CASSESCRTSGSLTYEQYF. CDR3 in DNA: TGCGCCAGCAGTGAGTCTTGCCGGACGTCAGGGTCCCTAACCTACGAGCAGTACTTC.

This sequence joins TRBV2 and TRBJ2-2; D may be TRBD1 (6 bases). Germline V gene sequence: CDR1 SNHLY, CDR2 FYNNEI. This CDR3 has 15 residues. Trimming left V 5 bases short and J 4 bases short, with 14 bases between. In DNA form, the CDR3 reads TGTGCCAGCAGTCCCACAGGGATGGGCACCGGGGAGCTGTTTTTT. Translating it yields CASSPTGMGTGELFF.

Only one count was recorded for this clone. The rearrangement links TRBV9 to TRBJ2-1, with TRBD2 identical over 8 bases. Germline V CDR1 and CDR2: SGDLS, YYNGEE. V shed 0 bases and J 3 bases; nucleotides not matched to a gene: 5. This CDR3 region has 16 residues. Here the CDR3 DNA reads TGTGCCAGCAGCGTAGTTGCCGCGGGGGGCTACAATGAGCAGTTCTTC. Translated, it gives CASSVVAAGGYNEQFF.